This T cell receptor (beta chain) was obtained from a study of spatial heterogeneity in lung cancer. This clonotype has ten or more counts. With V trimmed by 0 bases and J by 10 bases, 5 bases remained unmatched. CDR3 length: 14 amino acids. Per the germline V gene, CDR1 is SGHVS and CDR2 is FNYEAQ. The time point here: sample taken at primary tumor resection. TCRdb reprocessed the 5' RACE reads via MiXCR and lists one record per CDR3 protein. The table records tens of thousands of distinct CDR3 sequences, less than 5.5% of them present only once. This material consisted of PBMCs, taken at surgery. The V call is TRBV7-6, the J call TRBJ2-1; TRBD2 agrees at 8 bases. This receptor was identified in a male donor with early-stage non-small cell lung cancer. Here the CDR3 reads CASSLASGSEEQFF. CDR3 sequence (DNA): TGTGCCAGCAGCTTAGCGAGCGGGAGCGAAGAGCAGTTCTTC.